The rows below give T cell receptor beta chains drawn from one sample of a study of T cells in Graves' hyperthyroidism and ophthalmopathy. TCRdb processed the multiplex PCR reads anew with MiXCR; each CDR3 protein has one entry. The data show around 290,000 distinct CDR3 sequences, 15% to 20% seen once. The specimen sequenced was blood. The receptors shown here come from a woman aged 60 to 75 with Graves' ophthalmopathy. Both conserved end residues are part of each CDR3. The D gene is left open where the match is weak. Expanded clones are given a class, and other clones once, few, many or no size at all.

J gene | V gene | clone size | D gene | CDR3 DNA | CDR3 protein
TRBJ1-5 | TRBV27 | . | TRBD1 | TGTGCCAGCAGTTCCCCAGGGGGCGGTAATCAGCCCCAGCATTTT | CASSSPGGGNQPQHF
TRBJ1-4 | TRBV12-3/TRBV12-4 | few | TRBD1 | TGTGCCAGCAGTTTCGGGACAGGCCCTAATGAAAAACTGTTTTTT | CASSFGTGPNEKLFF
TRBJ1-2 | TRBV19 | few | . | TGTGCCAGTAGTATTCGCAGGATTAACTATGGCTACACCTTC | CASSIRRINYGYTF
TRBJ1-2 | TRBV19 | few | TRBD1 | TGTGCCAGTAGTATCTGGGACAGGGGGCCCAACTTCTATGGCTACACCTTC | CASSIWDRGPNFYGYTF
TRBJ2-2 | TRBV29-1 | . | TRBD2 | TGCAGCGCGCGCAGCCGTTCTAGCGGGAGATCCACCGGGGAGCTGTTTTTT | CSARSRSSGRSTGELFF
TRBJ1-5 | TRBV30 | few | . | TGTGCCTGGAATACCCCGGGGTCGCCGCCCTTCCCCTCGGCCTATCAGCCCCAGCATTTT | CAWNTPGSPPFPSAYQPQHF
TRBJ2-3 | TRBV5-8 | . | TRBD1 | TGTGCCAGCAGTTTAACAGGGGCCACAGATACGCAGTATTTT | CASSLTGATDTQYF
TRBJ2-2 | TRBV27 | . | . | TGTGCCAGCAGGGGGGTCGAGACCGGGGAGCTGTTTTTT | CASRGVETGELFF
TRBJ2-3 | TRBV5-6 | many | TRBD2 | TGTGCCAGCAGCCAGGGACTAGCGGGAGACACAGATACGCAGTATTTT | CASSQGLAGDTDTQYF
TRBJ2-7 | TRBV4-1 | few | TRBD2 | TGCGCCAGCAGCCCGGGTGGACTAGCGGGATTCTACGAGCAGTACTTC | CASSPGGLAGFYEQYF
TRBJ1-1 | TRBV24-1 | few | TRBD1 | TGTGCCACCAGGGATCATCACAGGGGGCCCAACACTGAAGCTTTCTTT | CATRDHHRGPNTEAFF
TRBJ2-3 | TRBV19 | few | . | TGTGCCAGTAGTACAACCACAGATACGCAGTATTTT | CASSTTTDTQYF
TRBJ2-1 | TRBV15 | many | . | TGTGCCACCAGCGGAACTACGAGCTCCTACAATGAGCAGTTCTTC | CATSGTTSSYNEQFF
TRBJ2-7 | TRBV7-2 | many | . | TGTGCCAGCCGAGGCAGCTCCTACGAGCAGTACTTC | CASRGSSYEQYF
TRBJ2-2 | TRBV6-5 | . | . | TGTGCCAGCAGTTACGACTATAACACCGGGGAGCTGTTTTTT | CASSYDYNTGELFF
TRBJ2-7 | TRBV5-5 | many | TRBD1 | TGTGCCAGCAGAATTAGACAGGGGTCCTACGAGCAGTACTTC | CASRIRQGSYEQYF
TRBJ2-4 | TRBV5-4 | few | . | TGTGCCAGCAGCTTGGAATTGGGCGGGGTTAACATTCAGTACTTC | CASSLELGGVNIQYF
TRBJ1-4 | TRBV6-1 | many | . | TGTGCCAGCAGTGAAGGTGGAACTAATGAAAAACTGTTTTTT | CASSEGGTNEKLFF
TRBJ1-1 | TRBV28 | many | . | TGTGCCAGCAGTTTACGGTACAGGCACACTGAAGCTTTCTTT | CASSLRYRHTEAFF
TRBJ2-7 | TRBV7-9 | few | . | TGTGCCAGCAGTCCTAGCTGGGTAACCTACGAGCAGTACTTC | CASSPSWVTYEQYF
TRBJ1-5 | TRBV20-1 | few | . | TGCAGTGGTAAGAAGGGGGACAATCAGCCCCAGCATTTT | CSGKKGDNQPQHF
TRBJ2-5 | TRBV5-1 | few | . | TGCGCCAGCAGCCCGGGCGGTGTCCAAGAGACCCAGTACTTC | CASSPGGVQETQYF
TRBJ2-1 | TRBV4-2 | . | . | TGTGCCAGCAGCCAAGACAGTGCCTACAATGAGCAGTTCTTC | CASSQDSAYNEQFF
TRBJ1-6 | TRBV12-3/TRBV12-4 | many | . | TGTGCCAGCAGTTTTTCGGGGAATTCACCCCTCCACTTT | CASSFSGNSPLHF
TRBJ1-5 | TRBV19 | few | . | TGTGCCAGTAGCCGCCAGGCGAGTTATAGCAATCAGCCCCAGCATTTT | CASSRQASYSNQPQHF
TRBJ2-6 | TRBV7-3 | . | TRBD1 | TGTGCCAGCAGTTACTCGACAGGGGCGCACTCTGGGGCCAACGTCCTGACTTTC | CASSYSTGAHSGANVLTF
TRBJ1-2 | TRBV29-1 | . | TRBD1 | TGCAGCATCCCGGGACAGGGGGTGGGAGGCTACACCTTC | CSIPGQGVGGYTF
TRBJ1-1 | TRBV28 | . | . | TGTGCCAGCAGTCCACCGCTGGGCAGCTACACTGAAGCTTTCTTT | CASSPPLGSYTEAFF
TRBJ2-4 | TRBV9 | few | TRBD1 | TGTGCCAGCAGCCGACAGGGAGACGGGGAAGACATTCAGTACTTC | CASSRQGDGEDIQYF
TRBJ2-1 | TRBV27 | few | . | TGTGCCAGCAGCCACGGAGATAGCGCCCCCTACAATGAGCAGTTCTTC | CASSHGDSAPYNEQFF
TRBJ2-1 | TRBV7-3 | many | . | TGTGCCAGCAGCTTAACCCAAGCTGGTGAGCAGTTCTTC | CASSLTQAGEQFF
TRBJ1-5 | TRBV28 | . | . | TGTGCCAGCATATCTGGAGGCAATCAGCCCCAGCATTTT | CASISGGNQPQHF
TRBJ2-1 | TRBV14 | many | TRBD2 | TGTGCCAGCAGCCAAGGACTAGCGGGAGTTACCTACAATGAGCAGTTCTTC | CASSQGLAGVTYNEQFF
TRBJ1-5 | TRBV20-1 | many | TRBD1 | TGCAGTGCTAGGTCCCCCACCTCTCGAGGGGGCGGTTATCAGCCCCAGCATTTT | CSARSPTSRGGGYQPQHF
TRBJ2-1 | TRBV5-1 | few | TRBD2 | TGCGCCAGCAGCAACCTAGCGGGGGGCTCCTACAATGAGCAGTTCTTC | CASSNLAGGSYNEQFF
TRBJ2-7 | TRBV7-2 | many | . | TGTGCCAGCAGCCGAGGGAAAGGCGTAGGGTACGAGCAGTACTTC | CASSRGKGVGYEQYF
TRBJ2-7 | TRBV10-3 | few | TRBD2 | TGTGCCATCAAGTTGGGACTAGCGTCCGACGAGCAGTACTTC | CAIKLGLASDEQYF
TRBJ1-1 | TRBV3-1 | many | . | TGTGCCAGCAGCCGGGGGGGAGGTGTAGCTTTCTTT | CASSRGGGVAFF
TRBJ2-5 | TRBV20-1 | many | . | TGCAGTGCTAGAGATGCCAGGGTCCAAGAGACCCAGTACTTC | CSARDARVQETQYF
TRBJ2-2 | TRBV7-3 | . | . | TGTGCCAGCAGCCCCGGGAGATCCACCGGGGAGCTGTTTTTT | CASSPGRSTGELFF
TRBJ2-1 | TRBV20-1 | . | TRBD1 | TGCAGTGCCGTCCCGCGGACAGGATCCTACAATGAGCAGTTCTTC | CSAVPRTGSYNEQFF
TRBJ2-3 | TRBV6-1 | few | TRBD1 | TGTGCCAGCAGTGTTCTCCCGGGACAGAAAACAGATACGCAGTATTTT | CASSVLPGQKTDTQYF
TRBJ2-7 | TRBV12-3/TRBV12-4 | many | . | TGTGCCAGCAGATATGGACTGCTTTCCTACGAGCAGTACTTC | CASRYGLLSYEQYF
TRBJ1-2 | TRBV19 | many | . | TGTGCCAGCACGGATAAGGGGCAGGGAGGAGGCTACACCTTC | CASTDKGQGGGYTF
TRBJ2-1 | TRBV6-1 | . | . | TGTGCCAGCAGCGCTTCTAGCTCCTACAATGAGCAGTCCTTC | CASSASSSYNEQSF
TRBJ2-2 | TRBV4-3 | . | TRBD1 | TGCGCCAGCAGCCAAGAGGGGACAGTATCTGGCGGGGAGCTGTTTTTT | CASSQEGTVSGGELFF
TRBJ1-1 | TRBV11-2 | few | . | TGTGCCAGCAGCTTCCGTGTAGGGATTATAAACACTGAAGCTTTCTTT | CASSFRVGIINTEAFF
TRBJ1-5 | TRBV20-1 | many | . | TGCAGTGCCTATGAGGGGGGTCAGCCCCAGCATTTT | CSAYEGGQPQHF
TRBJ1-4 | TRBV3-1 | many | . | TGTGCCAGCAGCCAAGAGAGGGGAGGTGAAAAACTGTTTTTT | CASSQERGGEKLFF
TRBJ1-3 | TRBV6-2/TRBV6-3 | once | . | TGTGCCAGCAGCGGAGGCAGCTCTGGAAGCACCATATATTTT | CASSGGSSGSTIYF
TRBJ1-2 | TRBV18 | many | TRBD1 | TGTGCCAGCTCACGGACGGACAGGGCAAAGGGCTACACCTTC | CASSRTDRAKGYTF
TRBJ1-2 | TRBV5-1 | many | . | TGCGCCAGTCGCAGGGACCCTACTAACTATGGCTACACCTTC | CASRRDPTNYGYTF